A selection of T cell receptor beta chains follows, all from one sample in a study of blood T cells in healthy people across ages. TCRdb redid the calling of the 5' RACE reads with MiXCR, one entry per CDR3 protein. This sample yields some 1,800,000 distinct CDR3 sequences, of which approximately 39% are seen a single time; more than 20% belongs to the top ten. Sequencing was carried out using blood. These receptors were obtained from a human donor in good health. The CDR3 runs from the conserved cysteine through the conserved F or W. Each record gives: J gene, V gene, clone size, D gene, CDR3 DNA, CDR3 protein. The D gene is left open where the match is weak. Clone size appears in some rows only: once, few, many, or a class for an expanded clone.

TRBJ2-7,TRBV7-2,.,.,TGTGCCAGCAGCTTAGCGGGGGGCCGCGTCTACGAGCAGTACTTC,CASSLAGGRVYEQYF
TRBJ2-3,TRBV13,.,TRBD2,TGTGCCAGCAGCGCCGATCGGGCGGGGGGGCTAGATACGCAGTATTTT,CASSADRAGGLDTQYF
TRBJ1-1,TRBV29-1,.,.,TGCAGCGTTGGCTGGCCGCAGGGAGGTGAAGCTTTCTTT,CSVGWPQGGEAFF
TRBJ2-7,TRBV20-1,.,.,TGCAGTGCCTTAGGCGGAAATGACCTCGCGGGGCAGTACTTC,CSALGGNDLAGQYF
TRBJ2-3,TRBV4-3,once,TRBD2,TGCGCCAGCAGCCAAGATCCTCTGGGGGGGGGTTTCACAGATACGCAGTATTTT,CASSQDPLGGGFTDTQYF
TRBJ2-1,TRBV10-3,few,TRBD2,TGTGCCATCAGTGAGTCCCTGGGACTAAGCGGGGGGAGGAATGAGCAGTTCTTC,CAISESLGLSGGRNEQFF
TRBJ2-5,TRBV7-2,many,.,TGTGCCAGCAGTATCGGGGAGACCCAGTACTTC,CASSIGETQYF
TRBJ2-7,TRBV6-5,.,TRBD1,TGTGCCAGCAGTTACTTGCCATCCACGACAGGGGGGACCTACGAGCAGTACTTC,CASSYLPSTTGGTYEQYF
TRBJ1-2,TRBV9,.,.,TGTGCCAGCAGCGTAATTGGGGGAGTTGGTGGCTACACCTTC,CASSVIGGVGGYTF
TRBJ1-2,TRBV28,.,.,TGTGCCAGCAGTCCCCAGGCAGGGCGGGATGGCTACACCTTC,CASSPQAGRDGYTF
TRBJ2-5,TRBV20-1,.,TRBD1,TGCAGTGCTAGCCCTACAGGGGTCGGCCAAGAGACCCAGTACTTC,CSASPTGVGQETQYF
TRBJ1-4,TRBV29-1,.,TRBD1,TGCAGCGCCGACAGGGAGGGGGAAAAACTGTTTTTT,CSADREGEKLFF
TRBJ2-7,TRBV28,many,.,TGTGCCAGCAGCTTACTACAGGTCTCCTACGAGCAGTACTTC,CASSLLQVSYEQYF
TRBJ2-5,TRBV29-1,.,.,TGCAGCGTTGAAAAGAAAGGTGGTGGGACCCAGTACTTC,CSVEKKGGGTQYF
TRBJ2-1,TRBV20-1,few,.,TGCAGTGCCTCGGACGGGCCATCCTACAATGAGCAGTTCTTC,CSASDGPSYNEQFF
TRBJ2-1,TRBV20-1,.,TRBD2,TGCAGTGCTAGACTAGCGGGCAATGAGCAGTTCTTC,CSARLAGNEQFF
TRBJ2-1,TRBV20-1,.,TRBD1,TGCAGTGCTAGAGAGCGGGACAGGGGTTTGCTTGAGCAGTTCTTC,CSARERDRGLLEQFF